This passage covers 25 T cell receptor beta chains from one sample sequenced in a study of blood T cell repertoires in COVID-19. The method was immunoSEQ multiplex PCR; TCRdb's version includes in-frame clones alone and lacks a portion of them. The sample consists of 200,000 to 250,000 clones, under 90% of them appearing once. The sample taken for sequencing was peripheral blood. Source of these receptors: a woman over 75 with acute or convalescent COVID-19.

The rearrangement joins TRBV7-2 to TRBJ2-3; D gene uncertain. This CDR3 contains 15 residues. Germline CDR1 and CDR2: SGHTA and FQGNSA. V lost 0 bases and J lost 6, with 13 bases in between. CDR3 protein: CASSLASVGLDTQYF. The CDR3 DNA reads TGTGCCAGCAGCTTAGCCAGCGTTGGGTTGGATACGCAGTATTTT.

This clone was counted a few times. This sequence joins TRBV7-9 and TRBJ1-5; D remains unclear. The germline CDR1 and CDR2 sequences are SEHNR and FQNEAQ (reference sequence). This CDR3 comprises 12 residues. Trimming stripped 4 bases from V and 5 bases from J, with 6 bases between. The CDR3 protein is CASSSMYQPQHF. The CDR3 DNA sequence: TGTGCCAGCAGCTCCATGTATCAGCCCCAGCATTTT.

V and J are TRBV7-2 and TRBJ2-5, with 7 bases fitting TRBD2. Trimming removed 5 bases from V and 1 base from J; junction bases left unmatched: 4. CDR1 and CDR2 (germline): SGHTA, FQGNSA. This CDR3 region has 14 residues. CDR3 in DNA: TGTGCCAGCAGCGCTGGGGGGGGCCAAGAGACCCAGTACTTC. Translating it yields CASSAGGGQETQYF.

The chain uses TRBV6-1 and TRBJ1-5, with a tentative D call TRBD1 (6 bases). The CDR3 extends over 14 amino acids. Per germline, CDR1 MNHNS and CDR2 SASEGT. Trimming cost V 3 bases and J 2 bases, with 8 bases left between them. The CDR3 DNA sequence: TGTGCCAGCAGTGACAGGGGTCGCAATCAGCCCCAGCATTTT. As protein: CASSDRGRNQPQHF.

The CDR3 coding sequence is TGTGCCAGCAGCTTGGTAGCAGGGTCCCAACACAGAGATACGCAGTATTTT. Residues: CASSLVAGSQHRDTQYF. V and J are TRBV5-8 and TRBJ2-3, with D perhaps matching TRBD1 (5 bases). The CDR3 loop spans 17 amino acids. In germline, CDR1 is SGHTS, CDR2 YDEGEE. Trimming shortened V by 0 bases and J by 5 bases, and 19 bases separated the two germline ends.

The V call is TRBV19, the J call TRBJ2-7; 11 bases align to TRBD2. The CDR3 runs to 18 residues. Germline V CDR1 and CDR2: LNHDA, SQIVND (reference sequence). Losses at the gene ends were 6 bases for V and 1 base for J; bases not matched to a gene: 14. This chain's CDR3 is CASSLTSGGAGRSYEQYF. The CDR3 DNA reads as TGTGCCAGTAGCCTAACTAGCGGGGGAGCCGGTCGGTCCTACGAGCAGTACTTC.

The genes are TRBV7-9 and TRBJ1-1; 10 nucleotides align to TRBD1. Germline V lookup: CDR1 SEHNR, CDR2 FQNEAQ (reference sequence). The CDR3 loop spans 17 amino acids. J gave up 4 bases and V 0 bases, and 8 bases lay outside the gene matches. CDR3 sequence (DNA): TGTGCCAGCAGCTTAGCCGGCGGGGGACAGGGGATCACTGAAGCTTTCTTT. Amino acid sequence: CASSLAGGGQGITEAFF.

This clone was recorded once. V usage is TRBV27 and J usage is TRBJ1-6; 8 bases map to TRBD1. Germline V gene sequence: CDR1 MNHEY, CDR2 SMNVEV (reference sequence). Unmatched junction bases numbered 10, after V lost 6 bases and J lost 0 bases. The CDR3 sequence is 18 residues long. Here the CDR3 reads CASSPAGGLISYNSPLHF. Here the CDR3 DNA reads TGTGCCAGCAGCCCAGCAGGGGGCCTCATCTCCTATAATTCACCCCTCCACTTT.

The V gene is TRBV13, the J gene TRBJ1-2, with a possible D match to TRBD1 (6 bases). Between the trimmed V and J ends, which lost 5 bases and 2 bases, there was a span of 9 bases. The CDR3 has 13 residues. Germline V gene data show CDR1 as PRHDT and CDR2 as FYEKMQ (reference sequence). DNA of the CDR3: TGTGCCAGCAGCCTCGGACAGAACTATGGCTACACCTTC. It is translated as CASSLGQNYGYTF.

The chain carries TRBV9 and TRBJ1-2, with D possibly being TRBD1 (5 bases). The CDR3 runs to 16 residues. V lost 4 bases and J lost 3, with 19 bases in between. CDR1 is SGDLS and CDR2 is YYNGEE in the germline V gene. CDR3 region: CASSSGTLRKDYGYTF. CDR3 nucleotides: TGTGCCAGCAGCTCGGGGACTCTTCGAAAGGACTATGGCTACACCTTC.

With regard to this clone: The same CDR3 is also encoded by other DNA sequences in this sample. The CDR3 nucleotides read TGTGCCAGCAGCCAACTGAGCACAGATACGCAGTATTTT. Translation gives CASSQLSTDTQYF. The rearrangement links TRBV3-1 (or the pseudogene TRBV3-2) to TRBJ2-3; unclear D gene. CDR1 LGHDT and CDR2 YNNKEL come from the germline V gene (reference sequence). V lost 2 bases, J lost 0 bases, and 3 bases lay in between. This CDR3 comprises 13 residues.

The CDR3 reads CASSTRDTTNEKLFF. CDR3 coding DNA: TGTGCCAGCAGCACACGGGACACCACTAATGAAAAACTGTTTTTT. The chain uses TRBV7-9 and TRBJ1-4, with D possibly matching TRBD1 (6 bases). Germline V gene data show CDR1 as SEHNR and CDR2 as FQNEAQ (reference sequence). V dropped 5 bases and J dropped 2 bases, with 12 bases sitting between them. This CDR3 comprises 15 residues.

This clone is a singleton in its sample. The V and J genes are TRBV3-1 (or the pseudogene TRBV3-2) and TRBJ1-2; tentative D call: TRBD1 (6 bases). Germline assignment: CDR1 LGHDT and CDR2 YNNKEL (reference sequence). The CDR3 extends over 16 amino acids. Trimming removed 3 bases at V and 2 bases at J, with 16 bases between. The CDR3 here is CASSHLSGANNYGYTF. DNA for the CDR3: TGTGCCAGCAGCCACTTGTCAGGGGCGAACAACTATGGCTACACCTTC.

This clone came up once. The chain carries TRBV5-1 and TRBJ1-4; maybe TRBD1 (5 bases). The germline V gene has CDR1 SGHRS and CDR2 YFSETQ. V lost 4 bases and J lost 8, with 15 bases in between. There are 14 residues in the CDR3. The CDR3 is CASSPGGTEEKLFF. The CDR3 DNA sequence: TGCGCCAGCAGCCCCGGAGGGACGGAAGAAAAACTGTTTTTT. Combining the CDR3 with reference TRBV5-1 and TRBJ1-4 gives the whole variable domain KAGVTQTPRYLIKTRGQQVTLSCSPISGHRSVSWYQQTPGQGLQFLFEYFSETQRNKGNFPGRFSGRQFSNSRSEMNVSTLELGDSALYLCASSPGGTEEKLFFGSGTQLSVL.

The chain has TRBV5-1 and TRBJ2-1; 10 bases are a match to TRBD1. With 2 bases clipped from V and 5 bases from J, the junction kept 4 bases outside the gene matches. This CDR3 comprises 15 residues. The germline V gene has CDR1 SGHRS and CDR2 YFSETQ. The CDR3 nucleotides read TGCGCCAGCAGCTTACGGGACAGGGGCCACAATGAGCAGTTCTTC. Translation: CASSLRDRGHNEQFF.

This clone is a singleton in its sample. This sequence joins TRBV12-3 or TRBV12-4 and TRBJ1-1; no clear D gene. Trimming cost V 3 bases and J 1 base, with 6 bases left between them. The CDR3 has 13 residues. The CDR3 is CASSFEGNTEAFF. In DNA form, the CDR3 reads TGTGCCAGCAGTTTTGAGGGGAACACTGAAGCTTTCTTT.

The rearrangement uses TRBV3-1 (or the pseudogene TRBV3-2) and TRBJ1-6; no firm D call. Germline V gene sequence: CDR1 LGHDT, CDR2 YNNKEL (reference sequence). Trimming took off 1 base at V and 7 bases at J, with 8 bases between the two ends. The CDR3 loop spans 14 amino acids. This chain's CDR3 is CASSQGWENSPLHF. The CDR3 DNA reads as TGTGCCAGCAGCCAAGGATGGGAGAATTCACCCCTCCACTTT.

The CDR3 spells CASSERAGYGYTF. CDR3 coding DNA: TGTGCCAGTAGTGAAAGGGCAGGGTATGGCTACACCTTC. The V and J genes are TRBV19 and TRBJ1-2; D is possibly TRBD1 (5 bases). V was clipped by 5 bases and J by 5 bases, with 12 bases between them. CDR3 length: 13 amino acids. Germline lookup yields CDR1 LNHDA and CDR2 SQIVND (reference sequence).

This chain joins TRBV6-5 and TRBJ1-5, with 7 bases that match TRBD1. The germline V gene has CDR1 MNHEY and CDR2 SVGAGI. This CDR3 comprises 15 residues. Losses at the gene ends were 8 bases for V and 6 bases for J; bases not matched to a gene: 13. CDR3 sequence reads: CASLQDRAVGQPQHF. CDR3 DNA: TGTGCCAGCCTACAAGACAGGGCGGTAGGTCAGCCCCAGCATTTT.

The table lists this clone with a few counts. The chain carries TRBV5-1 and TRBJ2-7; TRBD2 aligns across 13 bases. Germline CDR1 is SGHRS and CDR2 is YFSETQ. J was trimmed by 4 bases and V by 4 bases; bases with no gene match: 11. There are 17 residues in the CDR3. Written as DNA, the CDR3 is TGCGCCAGCAGCCTAGGCAGGACTAGCGGGGGCCTATACGAGCAGTACTTC. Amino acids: CASSLGRTSGGLYEQYF.

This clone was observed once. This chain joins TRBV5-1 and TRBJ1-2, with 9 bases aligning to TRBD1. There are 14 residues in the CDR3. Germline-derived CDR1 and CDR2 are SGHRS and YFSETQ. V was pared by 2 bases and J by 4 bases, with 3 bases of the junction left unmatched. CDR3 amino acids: CASSFGQGSYGYTF. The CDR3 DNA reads TGCGCCAGCAGCTTCGGACAGGGGAGCTATGGCTACACCTTC.

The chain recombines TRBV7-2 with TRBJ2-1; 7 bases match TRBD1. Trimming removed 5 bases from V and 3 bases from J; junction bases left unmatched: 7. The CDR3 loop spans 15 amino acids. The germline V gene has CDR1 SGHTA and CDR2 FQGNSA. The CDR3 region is CASSPTGDNYNEQFF. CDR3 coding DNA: TGTGCCAGCAGCCCTACAGGGGACAACTACAATGAGCAGTTCTTC.

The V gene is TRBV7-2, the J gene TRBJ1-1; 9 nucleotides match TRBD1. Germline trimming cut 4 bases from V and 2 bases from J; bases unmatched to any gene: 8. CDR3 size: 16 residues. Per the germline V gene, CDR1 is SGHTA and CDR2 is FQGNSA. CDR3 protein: CASSSRDRVANTEAFF. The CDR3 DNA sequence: TGTGCCAGCAGCTCCCGGGACAGGGTTGCTAACACTGAAGCTTTCTTT.

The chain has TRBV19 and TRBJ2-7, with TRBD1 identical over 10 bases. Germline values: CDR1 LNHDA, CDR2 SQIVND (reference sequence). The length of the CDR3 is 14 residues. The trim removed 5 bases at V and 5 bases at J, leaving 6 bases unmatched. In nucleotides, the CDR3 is TGTGCCAGTAGTCTCTCCGGGACAGGGGACGAGCAGTACTTC. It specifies CASSLSGTGDEQYF.

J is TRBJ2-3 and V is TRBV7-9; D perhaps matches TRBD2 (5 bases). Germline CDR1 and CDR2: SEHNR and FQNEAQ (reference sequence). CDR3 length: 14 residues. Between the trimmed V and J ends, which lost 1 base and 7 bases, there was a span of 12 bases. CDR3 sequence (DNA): TGTGCCAGCAGCTTAGGAGGGTACCGGAATACGCAGTATTTT. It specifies CASSLGGYRNTQYF.